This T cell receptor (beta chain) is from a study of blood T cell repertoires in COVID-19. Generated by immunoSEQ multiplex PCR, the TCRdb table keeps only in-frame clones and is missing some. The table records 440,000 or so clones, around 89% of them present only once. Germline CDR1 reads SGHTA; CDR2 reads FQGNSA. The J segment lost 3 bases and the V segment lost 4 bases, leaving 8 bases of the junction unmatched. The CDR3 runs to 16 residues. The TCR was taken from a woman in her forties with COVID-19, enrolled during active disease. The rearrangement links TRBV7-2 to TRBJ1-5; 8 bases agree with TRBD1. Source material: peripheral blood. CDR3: CASSSRTGLLNQPQHF. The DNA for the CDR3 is TGTGCCAGCAGCTCCCGGACAGGGCTACTCAATCAGCCCCAGCATTTT.